The clone carrying this T cell receptor (beta chain) has a single count. Its antigen is undetermined. The sample belongs to a study of brain T cells in children with intractable seizures. CDR1 SGHDN and CDR2 FVKESK come from the germline V gene. This CDR3 is built from 14 residues. Trimming shortened V by 0 bases and J by 0 bases, and 6 bases separated the two germline ends. Libraries were prepared by immunoSEQ multiplex PCR; TCRdb keeps only in-frame clonotypes and omits some of them. This sample has around 80,000 clones, with around nine tenths found just once. The sequenced cases were selected for having the highest brain T cell transcript signatures. Study-level findings and limits: Viral specificity was inferred only from CDR3 similarity; HCMV serostatus was unknown. Clones missing pre-surgery may reflect undersampling of that blood sample.

Sequenced here: peripheral blood, sampled at surgery. The sequence derives from a girl aged 2-10 years with Rasmussen encephalitis and intractable seizures. V usage is TRBV14 and J usage is TRBJ2-7, with D uncertain. As DNA, the CDR3 is TGTGCCAGCAGCCAAGATTACGCCTCCTACGAGCAGTACTTC. Its protein product is CASSQDYASYEQYF.